The 28 T cell receptor beta chains presented below share a single source sample, sequenced in a study of T cells after yellow fever vaccination. Using its own MiXCR run on the 5' RACE reads, TCRdb lists one record per CDR3 protein. Of a few hundred thousand distinct CDR3 sequences listed, roughly 5% are singletons. The sequences come from CD4+ T cells sorted from PBMCs, collected on the day of the yellow fever booster vaccination. The receptors here all came from a man aged 18 to 29 who received the YFV17D yellow fever vaccine.

In this sample, this clonotype turned up many times. V gene TRBV7-2 combines with J gene TRBJ2-2; D is undetermined. Germline-derived CDR1 and CDR2 are SGHTA and FQGNSA. The CDR3 length is 13 residues. Trimming removed 5 bases at V and 6 bases at J, with 10 bases between. The CDR3 sequence is CASSPQRPGELFF. CDR3 in DNA: TGTGCCAGCAGCCCGCAGAGACCCGGGGAGCTGTTTTTT.

This clonotype showed up many times. The chain joins TRBV28 to TRBJ2-1, with TRBD2 identical over 11 bases. The V segment lost 6 bases and the J segment 3 bases; nucleotides outside the gene matches: 7. The CDR3 contains 16 residues. Germline V gene lookup returns CDR1 MDHEN and CDR2 SYDVKM. CDR3 loop: CASSHSSGGYYNEQFF. The CDR3, as DNA: TGTGCCAGCAGCCACTCTAGCGGGGGGTACTACAATGAGCAGTTCTTC.

J is TRBJ2-1 and V is TRBV7-9, with TRBD2 matching 7 bases. The germline CDR1 and CDR2 sequences are SEHNR and FQNEAQ (reference sequence). Trimming at V came to 6 bases and at J to 0 bases, leaving 11 bases not matched to a gene. The CDR3 loop spans 17 amino acids. This CDR3 reads CASRAGTRRGSYNEQFF. In DNA, the CDR3 is TGTGCCAGCAGAGCGGGGACGAGGAGAGGCTCCTACAATGAGCAGTTCTTC. The entire variable domain, with the rest obtained from reference TRBV7-9 and TRBJ2-1, is as follows: DTGVSQNPRHKITKRGQNVTFRCDPISEHNRLYWYRQTLGQGPEFLTYFQNEAQLEKSRLLSDRFSAERPKGSFSTLEIQRTEQGDSAMYLCASRAGTRRGSYNEQFFGPGTRLTVL.

This sequence joins TRBV14 and TRBJ2-5; 7 bases map to TRBD1. This CDR3 region has 13 residues. Germline-derived CDR1 and CDR2 are SGHDN and FVKESK. With 4 bases clipped from V and 7 bases from J, the junction kept 6 bases outside the gene matches. The CDR3 sequence: CASSRDRVGTQYF. CDR3 DNA sequence: TGTGCCAGCAGCCGAGACAGGGTTGGGACCCAGTACTTC.

This clonotype was counted ten times or more. V gene TRBV20-1 combines with J gene TRBJ2-4; D remains unclear. The V and J ends lost 6 bases and 5 bases respectively, with 14 bases between them. The CDR3 sequence is 13 residues long. Per the germline V gene, CDR1 is DFQATT and CDR2 is SNEGSKA (reference sequence). CDR3 DNA sequence: TGCAGTGCCCCTAACACTGGTCAAAACATTCAGTACTTC. It yields the protein CSAPNTGQNIQYF.

This clonotype was picked up a small number of times. This rearrangement joins TRBV5-6 to TRBJ2-1; 15 bases agree with TRBD2. This CDR3 comprises 18 residues. Trimming at V came to 4 bases and at J to 0 bases, leaving 5 bases not matched to a gene. Germline V gene lookup returns CDR1 SGHDT and CDR2 YYEEEE. CDR3 amino acids: CASSKGLAGGPSYNEQFF. The DNA for the CDR3 is TGTGCCAGCAGCAAGGGACTAGCGGGGGGTCCCTCCTACAATGAGCAGTTCTTC.

This clonotype turned up a few times. V usage is TRBV19 and J usage is TRBJ2-2; D is possibly TRBD1 (6 bases). Between the trimmed V and J ends, which lost 10 bases and 6 bases, there was a span of 15 bases. The CDR3 totals 13 residues. Germline V lookup: CDR1 LNHDA, CDR2 SQIVND (reference sequence). The CDR3, as DNA: TGTGCCACGCGGACAGCACAAGCCGGGGAGCTGTTTTTT. The encoded protein is CATRTAQAGELFF.

This clonotype turned up a few times. The V call is TRBV20-1, the J call TRBJ2-5; 12 bases match TRBD2. Germline CDR1 is DFQATT and CDR2 is SNEGSKA (reference sequence). With V trimmed by 3 bases and J by 0 bases, 5 bases remained unmatched. The CDR3 totals 16 residues. The CDR3 sequence is CSASPLAGGYQETQYF. CDR3 DNA: TGCAGTGCTAGTCCGCTAGCGGGGGGGTACCAAGAGACCCAGTACTTC.

This clonotype has just a few counts. CDR3 loop: CASSPPTGQGTDTQYF. The CDR3 DNA reads as TGTGCCAGCAGTCCCCCCACGGGACAGGGTACGGATACGCAGTATTTT. The gene calls are TRBV6-5 and TRBJ2-3, with 9 bases fitting TRBD1. V dropped 5 bases and J dropped 6; count of bases not matched to a gene: 12. Germline loops: CDR1 MNHEY, CDR2 SVGAGI. There are 16 residues in the CDR3.

The CDR3 DNA is TGCAGTGCCGATGGGAGCCCCTATGGCTACACCTTC. This gives the protein CSADGSPYGYTF. V and J are TRBV20-1 and TRBJ1-2; D is undetermined. CDR3 length equals 12 residues. The germline CDR1 and CDR2 sequences are DFQATT and SNEGSKA (reference sequence). V was shortened by 6 bases and J by 4 bases, with 12 bases between the two germline ends.

This clonotype was seen repeatedly, ten times or more. V usage is TRBV3-1 and J usage is TRBJ2-2; D is unresolved. The CDR3 length is 12 residues. Trimming shortened V by 5 bases and J by 7 bases, and 8 bases separated the two germline ends. CDR1 and CDR2 (germline): LGHDT, YNNKEL (reference sequence). CDR3 bases: TGTGCCAGCAGCAAAGTATTCGGGGAGCTGTTTTTT. The encoded protein is CASSKVFGELFF.

This chain links TRBV18 with TRBJ1-1; D might be TRBD1 (5 bases). This CDR3 spans 18 amino acids. V lost 3 bases, J lost 1 base, and 21 bases lay in between. Germline CDR1 is KGHSH and CDR2 is LQKENI. DNA of the CDR3: TGTGCCAGCTCACCTCGTATTGGGAGTGGGGCGTCGAACACTGAAGCTTTCTTT. Its translation: CASSPRIGSGASNTEAFF. The full variable domain, its missing parts supplied by reference TRBV18 and TRBJ1-1, is NAGVMQNPRHLVRRRGQEARLRCSPMKGHSHVYWYRQLPEEGLKFMVYLQKENIIDESGMPKERFSAEFPKEGPSILRIQQVVRGDSAAYFCASSPRIGSGASNTEAFFGQGTRLTVV.

This clonotype was observed many times. This chain connects TRBV5-1 to TRBJ1-3, with D hard to call. Germline lookup yields CDR1 SGHRS and CDR2 YFSETQ. Trimming shortened V by 1 base and J by 0 bases, and 14 bases separated the two germline ends. The CDR3 contains 17 residues. Written as DNA, the CDR3 is TGCGCCAGCAGCTTGAATGGGGATCGCAGCTCTGGAAACACCATATATTTT. It specifies CASSLNGDRSSGNTIYF. Full variable domain (missing parts from reference TRBV5-1 and TRBJ1-3): KAGVTQTPRYLIKTRGQQVTLSCSPISGHRSVSWYQQTPGQGLQFLFEYFSETQRNKGNFPGRFSGRQFSNSRSEMNVSTLELGDSALYLCASSLNGDRSSGNTIYFGEGSWLTVV.

This clonotype was recorded many times. J is TRBJ2-1 and V is TRBV5-4; 11 nucleotides match TRBD1. V trimming: 4 bases; J trimming: 0 bases; junction bases outside the gene matches: 0. Germline V gene lookup returns CDR1 SGHNT and CDR2 YYREEE (reference sequence). This CDR3 comprises 15 residues. CDR3 DNA sequence: TGTGCCAGCAGCGGACAGGGGGCCTCCTACAATGAGCAGTTCTTC. Protein sequence: CASSGQGASYNEQFF. The variable domain in full, with the rest retrieved from reference TRBV5-4 and TRBJ2-1, is ETGVTQSPTHLIKTRGQQVTLRCSSQSGHNTVSWYQQALGQGPQFIFQYYREEENGRGNFPPRFSGLQFPNYSSELNVNALELDDSALYLCASSGQGASYNEQFFGPGTRLTVL.

This clonotype was picked up a small number of times. V gene TRBV10-3 combines with J gene TRBJ2-1; TRBD2 agrees at 7 bases. V lost 4 bases and J lost 4; bases outside the gene matches: 10. This CDR3 is 16 amino acids long. CDR1 and CDR2 from the germline V gene are ENHRY and SYGVKD. The CDR3 protein is CAISVSFRAGYNEQFF. As DNA, the CDR3 is TGTGCCATCAGTGTATCCTTCCGAGCGGGGTACAATGAGCAGTTCTTC.

V usage is TRBV5-1 and J usage is TRBJ2-3; 8 bases agree with TRBD2. The CDR3 runs 16 residues. The ends lost 4 bases at V and 0 bases at J; junction bases unmatched: 7. Germline assignment: CDR1 SGHRS and CDR2 YFSETQ. DNA for the CDR3: TGCGCCAGCAGCCCGGGACTAGGGGGAAGCACAGATACGCAGTATTTT. This gives the protein CASSPGLGGSTDTQYF.

The chain uses TRBV5-6 and TRBJ1-4; no clear D. The CDR3 runs 19 residues. In germline, CDR1 is SGHDT, CDR2 YYEEEE. With 4 bases removed from V and 1 base from J, the gap between germline ends came to 23 bases. CDR3 residues: CASSAIRAFQRGTNEKLFF. The CDR3 DNA sequence: TGTGCCAGCAGCGCCATCCGTGCTTTCCAACGGGGAACTAATGAAAAACTGTTTTTT.

This chain links TRBV4-2 with TRBJ2-1; 10 nucleotides align to TRBD1. Germline loops: CDR1 LGHNA, CDR2 YNFKEQ. The CDR3 runs to 15 residues. V lost 4 bases to trimming and J lost 8 bases; unmatched junction nucleotides: 8. The CDR3 here is CASSLDRGRPYEQFF. For the CDR3, the DNA is TGTGCCAGCAGCCTAGACAGGGGGCGCCCCTATGAGCAGTTCTTC.

The rearrangement uses TRBV10-3 and TRBJ2-2, with D unclear. The CDR3 has 14 residues. Germline CDR1 ENHRY, CDR2 SYGVKD. The ends were cut back, 6 bases at V and 4 bases at J, with 12 bases in the middle. CDR3 DNA sequence: TGTGCCATCAGGCCCTCACAGTTCACCGGGGAGCTGTTTTTT. The encoded protein is CAIRPSQFTGELFF.

This clonotype showed up many times. V is TRBV7-9 and J is TRBJ2-2; D gene ambiguous. The V end was cut by 1 base, the J end by 4 bases, with 7 bases between. Germline V CDR1 and CDR2: SEHNR, FQNEAQ (reference sequence). The CDR3 is made up of 14 amino acids. DNA of the CDR3: TGTGCCAGCAGCTTAGTGGGCACCACCGGGGAGCTGTTTTTT. Amino acids: CASSLVGTTGELFF.

V gene TRBV27 combines with J gene TRBJ2-5; D is unclear. The CDR3 has 14 residues. CDR1 MNHEY and CDR2 SMNVEV come from the germline V gene (reference sequence). V lost 1 base and J 4 bases, leaving 10 bases between the germline ends. CDR3 loop: CASSLFGRRETQYF. DNA for the CDR3: TGTGCCAGCAGTTTATTCGGTCGGAGAGAGACCCAGTACTTC.

In this sample, this clonotype turned up many times. V and J are TRBV4-2 and TRBJ2-2, with TRBD2 matching over 8 bases. Losses at the gene ends were 7 bases for V and 4 bases for J; bases not matched to a gene: 8. Germline-derived CDR1 and CDR2 are LGHNA and YNFKEQ. The CDR3 consists of 15 residues. DNA of the CDR3: TGTGCCAGCAAGGGGGGACTAGATTTCACCGGGGAGCTGTTTTTT. Its protein product is CASKGGLDFTGELFF.

This clonotype occurred a few times. J is TRBJ2-6 and V is TRBV6-6; possible D gene TRBD1, 6 bases. CDR1 MNHNY and CDR2 SVGAGI come from the germline V gene (reference sequence). The CDR3 consists of 17 residues. The V end was cut by 2 bases, the J end by 3 bases, with 14 bases between. The CDR3 here is CASSYATGLGGANVLTF. Written as DNA, the CDR3 is TGTGCCAGCAGTTACGCCACAGGGCTAGGTGGGGCCAACGTCCTGACTTTC.

This clonotype occurred many times. V and J are TRBV4-3 and TRBJ2-5, with D perhaps matching TRBD1 or TRBD2 (5 bases each). With 0 bases removed from V and 5 bases from J, the gap between germline ends came to 13 bases. The germline V gene encodes CDR1 LGHNA and CDR2 YSLEER. This CDR3 is built from 15 residues. CDR3 nucleotides: TGCGCCAGCAGCCAAGAGAGGGGTGGAGAGGAGACCCAGTACTTC. Its translation: CASSQERGGEETQYF.

The genes are TRBV30 and TRBJ2-3; D is possibly TRBD1 or TRBD2 (6 bases each). Trimming stripped 2 bases from V and 1 base from J, with 16 bases between. The CDR3 runs to 16 residues. Germline CDR1 reads GTSNPN; CDR2 reads SVGIG (reference sequence). In nucleotides, the CDR3 is TGTGCCTGGAGTCCCTGGGGGGCCCCCGGCACAGATACGCAGTATTTT. As protein: CAWSPWGAPGTDTQYF.

The chain uses TRBV29-1 and TRBJ1-1, with 7 nucleotides matching TRBD1. The CDR3 runs to 14 residues. Germline V gene data show CDR1 as SQVTM and CDR2 as ANQGSEA. V shed 7 bases, J shed 0 bases, and the junction held 8 bases outside the gene matches. Here the CDR3 reads CSGSETGLNTEAFF. The CDR3 bases are TGCAGCGGATCAGAGACAGGGTTGAACACTGAAGCTTTCTTT.

This clonotype was seen many times. The J gene is TRBJ2-3, the V gene TRBV12-3 or TRBV12-4, with 9 bases fitting TRBD2. The CDR3 is 17 residues long. J gave up 8 bases and V 3 bases, and 15 bases lay outside the gene matches. CDR3 loop: CASSFRSGGPPGRTQYF. CDR3 nucleotide sequence: TGTGCCAGCAGTTTCAGGAGCGGGGGGCCTCCCGGGCGTACGCAGTATTTT.

The gene calls are TRBV11-2 and TRBJ1-6; D unclear. V was shortened by 4 bases and J by 0 bases, with 16 bases between the two germline ends. The CDR3 runs 18 residues. Germline values: CDR1 SGHAT, CDR2 FQNNGV. The CDR3 protein is CASSSAGGDYSYNSPLHF. The CDR3 region has the DNA TGTGCCAGCAGCTCGGCGGGTGGAGACTACTCCTATAATTCACCCCTCCACTTT.